This record concerns one TCR beta chain sequence. Its antigen is currently unknown. One end of the junction varies from germline; a read error may be responsible. This sample stems from a study of cytomegalovirus exposure and HLA in healthy donors. Use of 60 Vbeta and 13 Jbeta primers characterized the PCR. Repertoires were generated with immunoSEQ multiplex PCR, while TCRdb's copy carries only in-frame clones and drops some. The sample records some 120,000 clones, roughly 78% being singletons. Whole-study findings and limits: Earlier analysis found most TCR beta V segments productive about 90% or about 30% of the time. HLA allele associations emerged for roughly 17,000 TCR beta sequences in a later analysis, at 0.05 false discovery rate.

The CDR3 consists of 13 residues. CDR1 SEHNR and CDR2 FQNEAQ come from the germline V gene (reference sequence). Specimen: PBMCs. The receptor's source is a middle-aged woman in good health and CMV-seronegative. The chain has TRBV7-9 and TRBJ1-1; D not certain. DNA of the CDR3: TGTTCCAGCAGCAGTACAGTGAACACTGAAGCTTTCTTT. This sequence encodes CSSSSTVNTEAFF.